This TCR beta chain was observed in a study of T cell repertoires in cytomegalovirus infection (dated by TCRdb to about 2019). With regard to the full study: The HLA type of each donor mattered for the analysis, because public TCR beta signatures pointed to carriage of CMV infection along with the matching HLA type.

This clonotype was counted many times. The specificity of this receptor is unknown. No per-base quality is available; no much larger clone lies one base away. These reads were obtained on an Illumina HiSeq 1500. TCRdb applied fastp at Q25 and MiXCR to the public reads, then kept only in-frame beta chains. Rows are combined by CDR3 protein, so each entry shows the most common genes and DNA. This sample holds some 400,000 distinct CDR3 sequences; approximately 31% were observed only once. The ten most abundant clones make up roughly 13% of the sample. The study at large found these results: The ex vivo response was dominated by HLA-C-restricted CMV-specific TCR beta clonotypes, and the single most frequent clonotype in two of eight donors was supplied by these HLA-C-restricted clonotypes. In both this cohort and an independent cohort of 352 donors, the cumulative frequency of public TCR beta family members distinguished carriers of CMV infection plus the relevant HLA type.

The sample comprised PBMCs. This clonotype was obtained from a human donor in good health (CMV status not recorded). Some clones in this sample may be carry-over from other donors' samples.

The DNA sequence is as follows: TGTGCCAGCAGCTTCTACCAGCGGGGGGGATACAATGAGCAGTTCTTC. This encodes CASSFYQRGGYNEQFF. Rearrangement joined TRBV7-2 to TRBJ2-1; 10 junctional bases match TRBD2. V is pruned by 3 bases and J by 4 bases, leaving 6 bases of the junction without a gene match. From the cysteine up to the phenylalanine, the CDR3 has a length of 16 residues. The sequence is cut down to CDR3 DNA, 48 bases in frame from base 1. Via the germline V gene, CDR1 is SGHTA and CDR2 FQGNSA.